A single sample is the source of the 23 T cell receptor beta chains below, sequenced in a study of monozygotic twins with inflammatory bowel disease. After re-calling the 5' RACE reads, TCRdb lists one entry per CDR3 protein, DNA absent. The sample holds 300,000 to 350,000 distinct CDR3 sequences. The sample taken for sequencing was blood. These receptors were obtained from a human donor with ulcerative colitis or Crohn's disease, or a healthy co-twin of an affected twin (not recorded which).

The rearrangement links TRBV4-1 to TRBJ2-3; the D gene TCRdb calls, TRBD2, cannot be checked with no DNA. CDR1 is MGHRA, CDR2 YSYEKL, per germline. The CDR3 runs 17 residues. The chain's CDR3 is CASSQGSLAGGGGAQYF.

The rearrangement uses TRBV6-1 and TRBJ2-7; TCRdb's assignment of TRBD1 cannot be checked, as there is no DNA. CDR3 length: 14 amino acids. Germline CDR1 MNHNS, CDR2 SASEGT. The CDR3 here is CASSTTGTDYEQYF.

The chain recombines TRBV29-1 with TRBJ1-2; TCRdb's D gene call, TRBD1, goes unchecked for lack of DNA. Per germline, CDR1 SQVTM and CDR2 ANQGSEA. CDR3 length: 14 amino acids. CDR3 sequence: CSVFETGPRYGYTF. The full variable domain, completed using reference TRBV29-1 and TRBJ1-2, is SAVISQKPSRDICQRGTSLTIQCQVDSQVTMMFWYRQQPGQSLTLIATANQGSEATYESGFVIDKFPISRPNLTFSTLTVSNMSPEDSSIYLCSVFETGPRYGYTFGSGTRLTVV.

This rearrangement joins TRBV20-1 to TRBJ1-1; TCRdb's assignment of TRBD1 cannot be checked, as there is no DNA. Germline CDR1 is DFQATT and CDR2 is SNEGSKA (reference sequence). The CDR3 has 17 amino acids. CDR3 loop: CSASTPRSPGANTEAFF.

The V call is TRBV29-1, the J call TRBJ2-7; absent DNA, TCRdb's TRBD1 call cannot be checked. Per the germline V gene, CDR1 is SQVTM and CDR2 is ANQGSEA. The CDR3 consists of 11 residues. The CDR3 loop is CSVEAGSEQYF.

Here the CDR3 reads CATSRDLSGSTDTQYF. The rearrangement joins TRBV15 to TRBJ2-3; without DNA, the TCRdb call of TRBD2 cannot be checked. The germline V gene has CDR1 LNHNV and CDR2 YYDKDF (reference sequence). The CDR3 loop spans 16 amino acids.

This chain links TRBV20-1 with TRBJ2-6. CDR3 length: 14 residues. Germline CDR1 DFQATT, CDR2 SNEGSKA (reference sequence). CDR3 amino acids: CSARAHSGANVLTF.

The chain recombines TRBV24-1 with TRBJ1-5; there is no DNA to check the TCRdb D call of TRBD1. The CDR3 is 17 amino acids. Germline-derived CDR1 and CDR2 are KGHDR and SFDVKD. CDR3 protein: CATSDKQGRGANQPQHF.

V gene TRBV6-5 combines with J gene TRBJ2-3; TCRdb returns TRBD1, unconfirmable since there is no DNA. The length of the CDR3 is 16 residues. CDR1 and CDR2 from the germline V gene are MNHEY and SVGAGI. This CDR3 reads CASSYPPGSSTDTQYF.

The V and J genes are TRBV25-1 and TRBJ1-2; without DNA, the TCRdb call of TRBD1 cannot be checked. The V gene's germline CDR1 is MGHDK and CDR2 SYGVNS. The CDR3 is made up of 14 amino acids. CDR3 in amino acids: CASSEGGQGPGYTF.

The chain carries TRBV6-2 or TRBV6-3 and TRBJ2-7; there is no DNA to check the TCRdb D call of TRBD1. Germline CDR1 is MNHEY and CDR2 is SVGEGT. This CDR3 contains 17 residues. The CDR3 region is CASSYPPLRDRAHEQYF.

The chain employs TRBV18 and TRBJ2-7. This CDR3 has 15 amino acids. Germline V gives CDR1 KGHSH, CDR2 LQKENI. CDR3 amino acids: CASFRATGDSYEQYF.

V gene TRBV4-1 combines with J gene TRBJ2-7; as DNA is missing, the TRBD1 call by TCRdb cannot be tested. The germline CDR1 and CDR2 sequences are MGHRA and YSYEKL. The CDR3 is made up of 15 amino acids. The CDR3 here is CASSQEARGSHEQYF.

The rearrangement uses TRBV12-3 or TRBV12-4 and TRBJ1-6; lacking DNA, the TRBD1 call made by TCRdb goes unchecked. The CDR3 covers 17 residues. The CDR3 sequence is CASRSGGTGSIRSPLHF.

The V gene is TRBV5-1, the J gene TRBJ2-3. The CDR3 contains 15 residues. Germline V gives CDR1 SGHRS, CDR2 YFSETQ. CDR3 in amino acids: CASTLGLDRTDTQYF. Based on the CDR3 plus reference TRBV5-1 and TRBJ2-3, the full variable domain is KAGVTQTPRYLIKTRGQQVTLSCSPISGHRSVSWYQQTPGQGLQFLFEYFSETQRNKGNFPGRFSGRQFSNSRSEMNVSTLELGDSALYLCASTLGLDRTDTQYFGPGTRLTVL.

CDR3 protein: CASHRDLNTEAFF. The J gene is TRBJ1-1, the V gene TRBV5-1. The CDR3 totals 13 residues. Germline V gives CDR1 SGHRS, CDR2 YFSETQ.

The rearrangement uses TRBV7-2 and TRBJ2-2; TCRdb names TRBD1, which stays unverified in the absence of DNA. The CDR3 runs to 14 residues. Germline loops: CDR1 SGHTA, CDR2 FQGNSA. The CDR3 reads CASSHGTGSGELFF.

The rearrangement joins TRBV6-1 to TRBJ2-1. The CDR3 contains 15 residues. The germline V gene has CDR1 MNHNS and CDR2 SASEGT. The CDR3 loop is CASSEKTALYNEQFF.

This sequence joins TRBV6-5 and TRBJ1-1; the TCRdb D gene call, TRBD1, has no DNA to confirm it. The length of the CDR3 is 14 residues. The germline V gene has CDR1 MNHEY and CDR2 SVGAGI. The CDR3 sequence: CASSYGTENTEAFF.

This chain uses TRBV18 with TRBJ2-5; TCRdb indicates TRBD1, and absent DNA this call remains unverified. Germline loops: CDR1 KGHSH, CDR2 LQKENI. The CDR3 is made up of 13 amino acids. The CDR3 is CASSGGTEETQYF.

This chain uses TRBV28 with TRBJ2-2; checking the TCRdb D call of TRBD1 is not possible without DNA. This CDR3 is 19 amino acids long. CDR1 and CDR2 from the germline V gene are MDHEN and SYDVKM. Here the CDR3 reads CASSNEMYRGLPNTGELFF.

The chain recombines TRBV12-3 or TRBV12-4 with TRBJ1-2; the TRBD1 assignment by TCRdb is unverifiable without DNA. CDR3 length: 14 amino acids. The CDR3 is CASRIGTASGGYTF.

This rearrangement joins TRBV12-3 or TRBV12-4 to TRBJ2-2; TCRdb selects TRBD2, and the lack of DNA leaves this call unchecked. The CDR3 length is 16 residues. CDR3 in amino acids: CASGGRGDPNTGELFF.